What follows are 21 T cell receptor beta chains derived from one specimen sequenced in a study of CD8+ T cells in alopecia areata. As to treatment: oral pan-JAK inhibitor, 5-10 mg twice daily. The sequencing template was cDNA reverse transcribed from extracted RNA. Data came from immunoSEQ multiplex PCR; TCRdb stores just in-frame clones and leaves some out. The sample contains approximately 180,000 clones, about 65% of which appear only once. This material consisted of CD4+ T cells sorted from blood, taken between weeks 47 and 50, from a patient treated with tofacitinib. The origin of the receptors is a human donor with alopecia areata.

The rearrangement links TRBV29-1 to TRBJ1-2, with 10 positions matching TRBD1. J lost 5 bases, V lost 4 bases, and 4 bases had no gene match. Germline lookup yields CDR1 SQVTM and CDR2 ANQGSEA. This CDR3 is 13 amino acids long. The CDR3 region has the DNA TGCAGCGTTGGGAAGGACAGGGGGTATGGCTACACCTTC. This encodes CSVGKDRGYGYTF.

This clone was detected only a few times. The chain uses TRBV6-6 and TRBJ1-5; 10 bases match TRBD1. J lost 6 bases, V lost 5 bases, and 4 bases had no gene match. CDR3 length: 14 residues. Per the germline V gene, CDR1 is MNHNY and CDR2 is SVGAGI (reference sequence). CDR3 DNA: TGTGCCAGCAGTAAGACAGGGGGCGGTCAGCCCCAGCATTTT. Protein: CASSKTGGGQPQHF.

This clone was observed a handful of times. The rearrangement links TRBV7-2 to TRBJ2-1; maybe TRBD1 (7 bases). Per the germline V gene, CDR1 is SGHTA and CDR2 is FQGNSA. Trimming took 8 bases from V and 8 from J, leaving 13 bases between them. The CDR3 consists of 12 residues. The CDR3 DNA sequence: TGTGCCAGCGGAGGGGGCTCGGATGAGCAGTTCTTC. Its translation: CASGGGSDEQFF.

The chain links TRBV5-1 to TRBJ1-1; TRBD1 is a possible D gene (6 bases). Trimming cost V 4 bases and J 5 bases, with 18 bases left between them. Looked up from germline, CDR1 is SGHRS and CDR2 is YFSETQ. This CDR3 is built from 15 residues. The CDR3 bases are TGCGCCAGCAGCGTTATTTCCGGGACAACAACTGAAGCTTTCTTT. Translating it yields CASSVISGTTTEAFF.

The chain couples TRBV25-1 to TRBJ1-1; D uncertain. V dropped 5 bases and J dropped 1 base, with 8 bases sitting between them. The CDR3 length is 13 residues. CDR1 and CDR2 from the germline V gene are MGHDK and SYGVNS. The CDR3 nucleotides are TGTGCCAGCAGTCTTCAGAAGAACACTGAAGCTTTCTTT. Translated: CASSLQKNTEAFF.

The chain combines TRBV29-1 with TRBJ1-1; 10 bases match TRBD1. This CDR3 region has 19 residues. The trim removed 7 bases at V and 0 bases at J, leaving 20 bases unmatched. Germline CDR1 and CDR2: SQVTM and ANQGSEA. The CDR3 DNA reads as TGCAGCGCCCGCCGGGACAGGGGCGTTAGTGCGAGGATGAACACTGAAGCTTTCTTT. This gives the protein CSARRDRGVSARMNTEAFF.

CDR3 DNA: TGTGCCACCAGCAGAGTTCCAGCGGGGGGACCCTACGAGCAGTACTTC. Protein: CATSRVPAGGPYEQYF. The gene calls are TRBV15 and TRBJ2-7; TRBD2 matches 9 bases. The CDR3 loop spans 16 amino acids. V gave up 1 base and J gave up 2 bases; unmatched junction bases: 6. Germline V gene lookup returns CDR1 LNHNV and CDR2 YYDKDF (reference sequence).

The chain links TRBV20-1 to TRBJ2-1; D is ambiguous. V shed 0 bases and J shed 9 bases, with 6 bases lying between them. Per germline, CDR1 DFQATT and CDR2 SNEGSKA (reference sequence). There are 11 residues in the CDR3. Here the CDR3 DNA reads TGCAGTGCTAGAGATCCCCGTGAGCAGTTCTTC. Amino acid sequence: CSARDPREQFF.

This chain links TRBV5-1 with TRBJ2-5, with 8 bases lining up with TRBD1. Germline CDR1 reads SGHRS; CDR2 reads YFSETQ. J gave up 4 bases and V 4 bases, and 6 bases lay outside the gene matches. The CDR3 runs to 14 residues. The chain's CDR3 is CASSPDRAGETQYF. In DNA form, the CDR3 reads TGCGCCAGCAGCCCGGACAGGGCGGGAGAGACCCAGTACTTC.

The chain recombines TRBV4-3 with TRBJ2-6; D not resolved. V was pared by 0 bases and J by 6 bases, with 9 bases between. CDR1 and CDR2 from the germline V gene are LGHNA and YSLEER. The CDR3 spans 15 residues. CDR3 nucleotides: TGCGCCAGCAGCCAAGAGGGGTCAGCGGCCAACGTCCTGACTTTC. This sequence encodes CASSQEGSAANVLTF.

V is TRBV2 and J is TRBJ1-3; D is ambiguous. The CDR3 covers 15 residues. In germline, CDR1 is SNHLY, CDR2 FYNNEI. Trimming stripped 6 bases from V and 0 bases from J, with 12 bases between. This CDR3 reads CASRDTWSSGNTIYF. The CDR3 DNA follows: TGTGCCAGCAGAGATACATGGAGCTCTGGAAACACCATATATTTT.

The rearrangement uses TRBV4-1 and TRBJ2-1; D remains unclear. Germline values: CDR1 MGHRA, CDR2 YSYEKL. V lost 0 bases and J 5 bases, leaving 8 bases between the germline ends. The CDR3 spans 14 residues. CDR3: CASSQDLRDNEQFF. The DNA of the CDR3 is TGCGCCAGCAGCCAAGATCTCCGGGACAATGAGCAGTTCTTC.

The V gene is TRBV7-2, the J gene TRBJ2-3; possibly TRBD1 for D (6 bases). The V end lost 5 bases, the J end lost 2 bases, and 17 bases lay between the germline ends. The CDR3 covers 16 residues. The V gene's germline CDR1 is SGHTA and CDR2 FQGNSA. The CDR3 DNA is TGTGCCAGCAGCCCGGACCAGAGGGGGTACACAGATACGCAGTATTTT. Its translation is CASSPDQRGYTDTQYF.

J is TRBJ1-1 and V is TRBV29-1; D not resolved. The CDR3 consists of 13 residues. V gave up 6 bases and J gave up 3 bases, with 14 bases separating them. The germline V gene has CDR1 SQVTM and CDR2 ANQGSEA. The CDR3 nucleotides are TGCAGCGTCAAGACCCCGCGTCACACTGAAGCTTTCTTT. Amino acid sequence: CSVKTPRHTEAFF. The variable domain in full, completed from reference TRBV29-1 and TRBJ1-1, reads SAVISQKPSRDICQRGTSLTIQCQVDSQVTMMFWYRQQPGQSLTLIATANQGSEATYESGFVIDKFPISRPNLTFSTLTVSNMSPEDSSIYLCSVKTPRHTEAFFGQGTRLTVV.

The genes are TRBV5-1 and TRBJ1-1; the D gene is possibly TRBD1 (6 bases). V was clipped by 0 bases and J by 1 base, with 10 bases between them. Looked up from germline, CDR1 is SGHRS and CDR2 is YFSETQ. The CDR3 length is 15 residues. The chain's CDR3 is CASSLVTGPNTEAFF. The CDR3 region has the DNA TGCGCCAGCAGCTTGGTTACAGGGCCGAACACTGAAGCTTTCTTT.

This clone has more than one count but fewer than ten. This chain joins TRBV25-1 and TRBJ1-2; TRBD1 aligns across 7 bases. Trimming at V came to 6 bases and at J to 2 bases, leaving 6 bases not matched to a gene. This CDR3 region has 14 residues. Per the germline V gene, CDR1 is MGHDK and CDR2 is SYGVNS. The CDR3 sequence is CASSDLTGNYGYTF. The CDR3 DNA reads TGTGCCAGCAGCGATCTGACAGGGAACTATGGCTACACCTTC.

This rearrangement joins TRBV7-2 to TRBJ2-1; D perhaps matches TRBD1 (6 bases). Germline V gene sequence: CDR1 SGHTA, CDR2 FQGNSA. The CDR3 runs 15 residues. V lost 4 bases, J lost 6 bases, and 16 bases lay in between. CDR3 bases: TGTGCCAGCAGCTCCGACAGGTGGTCAGGCAATGAGCAGTTCTTC. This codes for CASSSDRWSGNEQFF.

DNA of the CDR3: TGTGCCAGCAGCGCAGGCCCGGGGCCCCTCCACTTT. Protein: CASSAGPGPLHF. This chain links TRBV7-3 with TRBJ1-6; D uncertain. Trimming removed 5 bases from V and 13 bases from J, with 12 bases in between. This CDR3 spans 12 amino acids. Germline V CDR1 and CDR2: SGHTA, FQGTGA.

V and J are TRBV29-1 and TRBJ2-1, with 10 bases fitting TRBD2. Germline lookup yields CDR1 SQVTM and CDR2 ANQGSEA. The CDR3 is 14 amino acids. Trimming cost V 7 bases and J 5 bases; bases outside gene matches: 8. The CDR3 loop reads CSGDTSGANNEQFF. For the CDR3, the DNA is TGCAGCGGCGATACTAGCGGGGCCAACAATGAGCAGTTCTTC.

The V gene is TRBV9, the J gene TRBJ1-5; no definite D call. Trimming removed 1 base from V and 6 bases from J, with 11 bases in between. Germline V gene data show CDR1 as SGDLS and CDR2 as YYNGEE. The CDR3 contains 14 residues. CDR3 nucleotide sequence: TGTGCCAGCAGCGTAACTGGGTCGGGTCAGCCCCAGCATTTT. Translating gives CASSVTGSGQPQHF.

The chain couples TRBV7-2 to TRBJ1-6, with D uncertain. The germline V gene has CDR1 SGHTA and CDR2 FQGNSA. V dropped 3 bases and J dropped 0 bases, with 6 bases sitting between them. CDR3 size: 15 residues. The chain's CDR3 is CASSFGPSYNSPLHF. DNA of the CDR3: TGTGCCAGCAGCTTCGGTCCCTCCTATAATTCACCCCTCCACTTT.